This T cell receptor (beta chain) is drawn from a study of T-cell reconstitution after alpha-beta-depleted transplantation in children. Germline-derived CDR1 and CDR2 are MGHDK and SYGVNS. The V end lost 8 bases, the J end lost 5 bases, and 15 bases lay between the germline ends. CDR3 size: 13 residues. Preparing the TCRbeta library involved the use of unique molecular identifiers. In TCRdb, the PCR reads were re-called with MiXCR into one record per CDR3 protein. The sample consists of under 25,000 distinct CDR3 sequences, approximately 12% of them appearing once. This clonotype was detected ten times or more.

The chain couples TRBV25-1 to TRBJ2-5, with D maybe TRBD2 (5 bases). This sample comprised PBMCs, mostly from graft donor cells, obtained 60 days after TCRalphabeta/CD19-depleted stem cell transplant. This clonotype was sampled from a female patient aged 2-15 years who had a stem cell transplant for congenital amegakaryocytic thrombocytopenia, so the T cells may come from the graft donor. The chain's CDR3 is CASRRLGEETQYF. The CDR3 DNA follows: TGTGCCAGCCGTAGGCTTGGGGAGGAGACCCAGTACTTC.